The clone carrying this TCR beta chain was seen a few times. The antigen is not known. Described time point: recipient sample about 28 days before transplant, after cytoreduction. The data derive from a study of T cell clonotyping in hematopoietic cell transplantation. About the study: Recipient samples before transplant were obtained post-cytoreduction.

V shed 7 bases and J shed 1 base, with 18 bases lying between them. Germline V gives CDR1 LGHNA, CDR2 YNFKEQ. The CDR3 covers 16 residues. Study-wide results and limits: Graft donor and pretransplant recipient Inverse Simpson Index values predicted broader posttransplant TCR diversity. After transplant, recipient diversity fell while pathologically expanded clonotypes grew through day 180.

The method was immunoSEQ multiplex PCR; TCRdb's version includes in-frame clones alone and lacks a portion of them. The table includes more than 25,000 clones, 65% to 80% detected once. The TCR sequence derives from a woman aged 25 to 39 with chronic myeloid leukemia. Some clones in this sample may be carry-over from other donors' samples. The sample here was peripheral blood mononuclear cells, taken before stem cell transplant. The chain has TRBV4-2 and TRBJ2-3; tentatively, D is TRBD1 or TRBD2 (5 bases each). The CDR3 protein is CASTKGLGDGTDTQYF. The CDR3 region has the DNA TGTGCCAGCACCAAAGGGTTGGGGGACGGCACAGATACGCAGTATTTT.